Below are 12 T cell receptor beta chains sequenced from a single sample in a study of control samples from healthy donors and cancer patients (dated by TCRdb to about 2020). Library prep was done by the immunoSEQ multiplex PCR assay. Drawn from immuneACCESS, this table holds only the in-frame rearrangements with V and J called that TCRdb kept. Clones are partly lost; checked studies trace under half to an unresolved V gene and leave the rest unexplained. The sample includes 100,000 to 150,000 clones, with about 92% observed a single time. 0.58% of the sample rests with the top ten. Sequenced: PBMCs. Receptor source: a man at least 80 years old with head and neck cancer.

This chain joins TRBV30 and TRBJ1-2; D is possibly TRBD1 (6 bases). From germline, CDR1 is GTSNPN and CDR2 SVGIG (reference sequence). The CDR3 runs 13 residues. Between the trimmed V and J ends, which lost 6 bases and 4 bases, there was a span of 15 bases. The CDR3 protein is CACTLGGPYGYTF. CDR3 bases: TGTGCCTGTACCTTGGGGGGGCCCTATGGCTACACCTTC.

The chain uses TRBV5-6 and TRBJ1-2; D may be TRBD1 (6 bases). The length of the CDR3 is 14 residues. Per germline, CDR1 SGHDT and CDR2 YYEEEE. V was trimmed by 0 bases and J by 3 bases, leaving 9 bases between them. The CDR3 nucleotides read TGTGCCAGCAGCTTGGAACAGGGAGACTATGGCTACACCTTC. Protein: CASSLEQGDYGYTF.

The chain has TRBV5-8 and TRBJ2-3, with TRBD2 matching over 9 bases. From germline, CDR1 is SGHTS and CDR2 YDEGEE. This CDR3 is built from 14 residues. The V gene end was trimmed by 9 bases and the J gene end by 0 bases; junction bases not matched to a gene: 5. CDR3 in amino acids: CATKRGASTDTQYF. In DNA, the CDR3 is TGTGCCACTAAGCGGGGGGCGAGCACAGATACGCAGTATTTT. Full variable domain (missing parts from reference TRBV5-8 and TRBJ2-3): EAGVTQSPTHLIKTRGQQATLRCSPISGHTSVYWYQQALGLGLQFLLWYDEGEERNRGNFPPRFSGRQFPNYSSELNVNALELEDSALYLCATKRGASTDTQYFGPGTRLTVL.

The J gene is TRBJ1-4, the V gene TRBV18, with D possibly TRBD1 on 6 matching bases. Germline V gene lookup returns CDR1 KGHSH and CDR2 LQKENI. V lost 2 bases and J lost 5, with 9 bases in between. There are 14 residues in the CDR3. The CDR3 reads CASSPAGQNEKLFF. The CDR3 nucleotides read TGTGCCAGCTCACCAGCCGGACAGAATGAAAAACTGTTTTTT.

This sequence joins TRBV19 and TRBJ2-7, with 8 bases fitting TRBD1. Per germline, CDR1 LNHDA and CDR2 SQIVND (reference sequence). This CDR3 contains 14 residues. The junction had 3 bases not matched to a gene; V was cut back by 4 bases and J by 1 base. As DNA, the CDR3 is TGTGCCAGTAGTAGACAGGGGTCTTCCTACGAGCAGTACTTC. Its translation: CASSRQGSSYEQYF.

This clone occurred once. V usage is TRBV5-1 and J usage is TRBJ1-1; 7 bases agree with TRBD1. There are 16 residues in the CDR3. J gave up 4 bases and V 0 bases, and 9 bases lay outside the gene matches. The germline gives CDR1 SGHRS, CDR2 YFSETQ. The CDR3 DNA follows: TGCGCCAGCAGCTTGGGGGTGTCAGGGGGAGGCACTGAAGCTTTCTTT. It specifies CASSLGVSGGGTEAFF.

The sample holds one count of this clone. The chain links TRBV10-3 to TRBJ2-7; TRBD2 agrees at 15 bases. The CDR3 runs to 17 residues. The V gene's germline CDR1 is ENHRY and CDR2 SYGVKD. Germline trimming cut 6 bases from V and 2 bases from J; bases unmatched to any gene: 8. CDR3 protein: CAISETGLAGGTYEQYF. The CDR3, as DNA: TGTGCCATCAGCGAGACGGGACTAGCGGGAGGAACCTACGAGCAGTACTTC.

This chain links TRBV10-3 with TRBJ1-4; the D gene is possibly TRBD1 (6 bases). The germline CDR1 and CDR2 sequences are ENHRY and SYGVKD. V was pared by 10 bases and J by 7 bases, with 22 bases between. The CDR3 contains 15 residues. The DNA of the CDR3 is TGTGCCACCGCCCGGGACATTTCCGAAGGTGAAAAACTGTTTTTT. Protein sequence: CATARDISEGEKLFF.

The chain links TRBV7-9 to TRBJ1-1; unclear D gene. From germline, CDR1 is SEHNR and CDR2 FQNEAQ (reference sequence). Trimming took off 4 bases at V and 7 bases at J, with 16 bases between the two ends. The CDR3 runs to 14 residues. The CDR3 DNA follows: TGTGCCAGCAGCTCAACGGAACCGACCGGTGAAGCTTTCTTT. It translates to CASSSTEPTGEAFF.

This clone occurred once. The V and J genes are TRBV6-5 and TRBJ1-6; 9 bases align to TRBD1. Unmatched junction bases numbered 7, after V lost 7 bases and J lost 9 bases. Germline V CDR1 and CDR2: MNHEY, SVGAGI. The CDR3 extends over 14 amino acids. This CDR3 reads CASKKTGGPSPLHF. The CDR3 DNA reads TGTGCCAGCAAAAAAACAGGGGGCCCTTCACCCCTCCACTTT.

In its sample, this clone was seen once. This chain links TRBV5-6 with TRBJ2-2; D perhaps matches TRBD2 (5 bases). Germline-derived CDR1 and CDR2 are SGHDT and YYEEEE. The V end was cut by 2 bases, the J end by 4 bases, with 12 bases between. The CDR3 is 15 residues long. CDR3 protein: CASSFRQDFTGELFF. DNA for the CDR3: TGTGCCAGCAGCTTTCGGCAGGACTTCACCGGGGAGCTGTTTTTT.

The chain carries TRBV5-1 and TRBJ2-2, with TRBD1 as a possible D gene (6 bases). Per the germline V gene, CDR1 is SGHRS and CDR2 is YFSETQ. Trimming stripped 5 bases from V and 3 bases from J, with 11 bases between. CDR3 length: 14 amino acids. The CDR3, as DNA: TGCGCCAGCAGGGGGGCGCCGGACACCGGGGAGCTGTTTTTT. Translated: CASRGAPDTGELFF.